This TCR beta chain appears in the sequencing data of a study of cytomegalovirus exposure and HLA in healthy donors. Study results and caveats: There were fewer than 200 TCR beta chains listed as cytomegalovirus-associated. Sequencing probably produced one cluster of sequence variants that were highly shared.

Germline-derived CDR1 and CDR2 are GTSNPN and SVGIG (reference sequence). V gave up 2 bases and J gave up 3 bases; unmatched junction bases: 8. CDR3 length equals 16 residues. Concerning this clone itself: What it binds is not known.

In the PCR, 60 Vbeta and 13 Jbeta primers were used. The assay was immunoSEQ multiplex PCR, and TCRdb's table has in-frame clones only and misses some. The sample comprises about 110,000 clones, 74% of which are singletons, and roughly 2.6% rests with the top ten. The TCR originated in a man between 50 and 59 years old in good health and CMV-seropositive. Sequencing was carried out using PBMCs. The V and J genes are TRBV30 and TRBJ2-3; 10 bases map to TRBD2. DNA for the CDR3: TGTGCCTGGAGTTCAGTAGCGGGAGGTCATACAGATACGCAGTATTTT. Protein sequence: CAWSSVAGGHTDTQYF.